This passage covers 17 T cell receptor beta chains from one sample sequenced in a study of CD8 T cells in ankylosing spondylitis. Whole-study results and caveats: Made up of fewer than ten highly homologous variants, a TCR beta motif appeared characteristic of ankylosing spondylitis blood.

TCRdb recomputed calls from the 5' RACE reads with MiXCR, one row per CDR3 protein. This sample carries 700,000 or so distinct CDR3 sequences, under 20% of them seen once, and the ten largest clones take about 19%. These receptors have no known antigen. The material sequenced was blood, either unsorted or a sorted T cell fraction (not recorded which). These receptors came from a male donor with ankylosing spondylitis.

The rearrangement links TRBV4-3 to TRBJ2-2; TRBD1 matches 9 bases. J gave up 2 bases and V 6 bases, and 4 bases lay outside the gene matches. The CDR3 consists of 15 residues. Germline V gene lookup returns CDR1 LGHNA and CDR2 YSLEER. In DNA, the CDR3 is TGCGCCAGCAGTCAGGGACAGGGTAACACCGGGGAGCTGTTTTTT. Encoded protein: CASSQGQGNTGELFF.

V and J are TRBV29-1 and TRBJ2-1; TRBD2 matches 13 bases. CDR1 and CDR2 from the germline V gene are SQVTM and ANQGSEA. The trim removed 3 bases at V and 8 bases at J, leaving 10 bases unmatched. The CDR3 totals 16 residues. CDR3 bases: TGCAGCGTTGACCCGGTTGGACTAGCGGGGGTGGATGAGCAGTTCTTC. Its translation: CSVDPVGLAGVDEQFF.

The J gene is TRBJ1-1, the V gene TRBV7-9; D not resolved. The CDR3 has 14 amino acids. Looked up from germline, CDR1 is SEHNR and CDR2 is FQNEAQ (reference sequence). Trimming removed 5 bases at V and 5 bases at J, with 15 bases between. For the CDR3, the DNA is TGTGCCAGCAGCCCCAACGCGGTTCGGACTGAAGCTTTCTTT. Translated, it gives CASSPNAVRTEAFF. Supplemented by reference TRBV7-9 and TRBJ1-1, the full variable domain reads DTGVSQNPRHKITKRGQNVTFRCDPISEHNRLYWYRQTLGQGPEFLTYFQNEAQLEKSRLLSDRFSAERPKGSFSTLEIQRTEQGDSAMYLCASSPNAVRTEAFFGQGTRLTVV.

The chain uses TRBV6-2 or TRBV6-3 and TRBJ2-6, with D hard to call. Germline values: CDR1 MNHEY, CDR2 SVGEGT. The V end was cut by 5 bases, the J end by 1 base, with 18 bases between. CDR3 length: 18 amino acids. The CDR3, as DNA: TGTGCCAGCAGTCCCCTCCCGATCACGGTATCTGGGGCCAACGTCCTGACTTTC. It yields the protein CASSPLPITVSGANVLTF.

V and J are TRBV27 and TRBJ2-7, with D perhaps TRBD2 (7 bases). The CDR3 extends over 15 amino acids. V dropped 2 bases and J dropped 9 bases, with 20 bases sitting between them. CDR1 is MNHEY, CDR2 SMNVEV, per germline (reference sequence). The CDR3 DNA reads TGTGCCAGCAGTTTAAGGGGGGGACGTCCTGTCGCGCAGTACTTC. This codes for CASSLRGGRPVAQYF.

The chain couples TRBV3-1 to TRBJ2-7, with 13 nucleotides matching TRBD2. Germline lookup yields CDR1 LGHDT and CDR2 YNNKEL (reference sequence). Germline trimming cut 6 bases from V and 3 bases from J; bases unmatched to any gene: 2. The CDR3 is 14 amino acids. CDR3 sequence (DNA): TGTGCCAGCAGACGGACTAGCGGGGGCTACGAGCAGTACTTC. It codes for CASRRTSGGYEQYF.

This clonotype was picked up a small number of times. The chain has TRBV9 and TRBJ1-1, with unresolved D. CDR1 SGDLS and CDR2 YYNGEE come from the germline V gene. Trimming shortened V by 3 bases and J by 1 base, and 10 bases separated the two germline ends. There are 14 residues in the CDR3. The CDR3 region has the DNA TGTGCCAGCAGCGCAATGGGAGAGAACACTGAAGCTTTCTTT. This sequence encodes CASSAMGENTEAFF.

This clonotype was picked up many times. The rearrangement links TRBV2 to TRBJ1-1; D is undetermined. The CDR3 has 13 amino acids. The V gene's germline CDR1 is SNHLY and CDR2 FYNNEI. Trimming removed 2 bases at V and 1 base at J, with 5 bases between. The CDR3 bases are TGTGCCAGCAGTGAACGAGAGAACACTGAAGCTTTCTTT. Its translation is CASSERENTEAFF.

V usage is TRBV3-1 and J usage is TRBJ2-7; D is undetermined. With 0 bases removed from V and 6 bases from J, the gap between germline ends came to 12 bases. CDR3 length equals 14 residues. Germline CDR1 LGHDT, CDR2 YNNKEL (reference sequence). For the CDR3, the DNA is TGTGCCAGCAGCCAAGATTGGCAGGAGCCCGAGCAGTACTTC. As protein: CASSQDWQEPEQYF.

V is TRBV9 and J is TRBJ1-2, with unresolved D. Germline-derived CDR1 and CDR2 are SGDLS and YYNGEE. This CDR3 region has 12 residues. V was shortened by 3 bases and J by 7 bases, with 10 bases between the two germline ends. The CDR3 DNA sequence: TGTGCCAGCAGCGAGTCCCGGAGTGGCTACACCTTC. Its translation is CASSESRSGYTF.

The rearrangement uses TRBV9 and TRBJ2-3; 9 bases agree with TRBD2. CDR3 size: 17 residues. CDR1 and CDR2 from the germline V gene are SGDLS and YYNGEE. V was clipped by 3 bases and J by 3 bases; unmatched bases: 11. The CDR3 reads CASSGLGGGGVTDTQYF. CDR3 sequence (DNA): TGTGCCAGCAGCGGGTTGGGCGGCGGGGGGGTTACAGATACGCAGTATTTT.

CDR3 coding DNA: TGTGCCAGCAGCTTAGCCTTCAATGAGCAGTTCTTC. The encoded protein is CASSLAFNEQFF. The V call is TRBV11-2, the J call TRBJ2-1; D gene ambiguous. In germline, CDR1 is SGHAT, CDR2 FQNNGV. This CDR3 spans 12 amino acids. V gave up 1 base and J gave up 6 bases, with 4 bases separating them.

J is TRBJ2-1 and V is TRBV14; D may be TRBD1 (6 bases). Trimming stripped 0 bases from V and 14 bases from J, with 17 bases between. In germline, CDR1 is SGHDN, CDR2 FVKESK. This CDR3 is 14 amino acids long. In DNA, the CDR3 is TGTGCCAGCAGCCAAGATCCGCGCAGGGGAAAGGAGTTCTTC. Translation gives CASSQDPRRGKEFF.

This chain uses TRBV4-1 with TRBJ1-3; no definite D call. Germline V gives CDR1 MGHRA, CDR2 YSYEKL. The germline V and J ends were trimmed by 0 bases and 1 base, with 7 bases remaining between them. This CDR3 is 15 amino acids long. This CDR3 is CASSQEITSGNTIYF. The DNA for the CDR3 is TGCGCCAGCAGCCAAGAAATAACTTCTGGAAACACCATATATTTT.

This clonotype occurred a few times. The V call is TRBV19, the J call TRBJ2-2; 9 bases match TRBD1. CDR1 is LNHDA, CDR2 SQIVND, per germline (reference sequence). V dropped 8 bases and J dropped 4; count of bases not matched to a gene: 5. The CDR3 is 14 amino acids. CDR3 in amino acids: CASSGTGPTGELFF. For the CDR3, the DNA is TGTGCCAGTTCCGGGACAGGGCCCACCGGGGAGCTGTTTTTT.

V gene TRBV7-9 combines with J gene TRBJ2-2; D gene unclear. The V gene lost 2 bases and the J gene lost 6 bases, with 7 bases spanning the gap. CDR1 is SEHNR and CDR2 is FQNEAQ in the germline V gene (reference sequence). This CDR3 is built from 13 residues. The CDR3 is CASSLLDSGELFF. The CDR3 DNA reads as TGTGCCAGCAGCTTACTAGATTCCGGGGAGCTGTTTTTT.

The CDR3: CASSSSPREVNTEAFF. The CDR3 DNA is TGCGCCAGCAGCTCTTCTCCCCGAGAGGTGAACACTGAAGCTTTCTTT. The rearrangement joins TRBV5-1 to TRBJ1-1; D unresolved. Per germline, CDR1 SGHRS and CDR2 YFSETQ. V lost 3 bases and J lost 0, with 15 bases in between. The CDR3 is 16 amino acids.